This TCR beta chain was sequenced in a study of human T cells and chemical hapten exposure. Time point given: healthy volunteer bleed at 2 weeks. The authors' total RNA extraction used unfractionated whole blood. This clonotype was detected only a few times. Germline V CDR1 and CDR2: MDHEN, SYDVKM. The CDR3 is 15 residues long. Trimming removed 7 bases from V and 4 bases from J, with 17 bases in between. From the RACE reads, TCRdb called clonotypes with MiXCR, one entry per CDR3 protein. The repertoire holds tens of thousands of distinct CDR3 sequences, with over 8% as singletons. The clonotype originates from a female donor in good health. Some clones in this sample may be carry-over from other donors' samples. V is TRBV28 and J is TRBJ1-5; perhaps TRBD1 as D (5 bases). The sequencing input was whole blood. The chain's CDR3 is CASIPAGGSNQPQHF. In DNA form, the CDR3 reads TGTGCCAGCATCCCAGCCGGGGGATCAAATCAGCCCCAGCATTTT.